Each of the 12 T cell receptor beta chains below was sequenced from the same sample in a study of blood T cell repertoires in COVID-19. The protocol was immunoSEQ multiplex PCR, while the TCRdb copy is restricted to in-frame clones and leaves out a portion. This sample has 55,000 to 65,000 clones, with about 81% found just once. The source material was peripheral blood. These receptors were taken from a human donor in a cohort sampled during active COVID-19.

This sequence joins TRBV19 and TRBJ2-3; D is possibly TRBD2 (5 bases). CDR1 is LNHDA and CDR2 is SQIVND in the germline V gene (reference sequence). This CDR3 has 14 residues. V lost 7 bases, J lost 3 bases, and 14 bases lay in between. For the CDR3, the DNA is TGTGCCAGTAAGGAGGATCCCTATACAGATACGCAGTATTTT. Translated: CASKEDPYTDTQYF. Combining the CDR3 with reference TRBV19 and TRBJ2-3 gives the whole variable domain DGGITQSPKYLFRKEGQNVTLSCEQNLNHDAMYWYRQDPGQGLRLIYYSQIVNDFQKGDIAEGYSVSREKKESFPLTVTSAQKNPTAFYLCASKEDPYTDTQYFGPGTRLTVL.

This clone was seen just once. This chain links TRBV7-6 with TRBJ2-7, with 10 positions matching TRBD2. CDR1 is SGHVS and CDR2 is FNYEAQ in the germline V gene. Trimming cost V 1 base and J 3 bases; bases outside gene matches: 12. The CDR3 runs 18 residues. The CDR3: CASSLGVAGGPSLYEQYF. The CDR3 DNA is TGTGCCAGCAGCTTAGGGGTAGCGGGGGGCCCTAGTCTCTACGAGCAGTACTTC. Using reference TRBV7-6 and TRBJ2-7 for the parts outside the CDR3, the full variable domain is GAGVSQSPRYKVTKRGQDVALRCDPISGHVSLYWYRQALGQGPEFLTYFNYEAQQDKSGLPNDRFSAERPEGSISTLTIQRTEQRDSAMYRCASSLGVAGGPSLYEQYFGPGTRLTVT.

The chain has TRBV3-1 (or the pseudogene TRBV3-2) and TRBJ1-5; D unclear. The CDR3 runs 17 residues. CDR1 is LGHDT, CDR2 YNNKEL, per germline (reference sequence). V was shortened by 3 bases and J by 3 bases, with 18 bases between the two germline ends. CDR3 coding DNA: TGTGCCAGCAGCCAGGGGTCAAACCCCGGACTCAATCAGCCCCAGCATTTT. This gives the protein CASSQGSNPGLNQPQHF.

The chain couples TRBV3-1 (or the pseudogene TRBV3-2) to TRBJ2-2; D may be TRBD2 (5 bases). V was cut by 1 base and J by 4 bases, with 7 bases left in between. Per germline, CDR1 LGHDT and CDR2 YNNKEL (reference sequence). The CDR3 has 14 amino acids. For the CDR3, the DNA is TGTGCCAGCAGCCAAGGTGGGAGCACCGGGGAGCTGTTTTTT. It codes for CASSQGGSTGELFF.

The V call is TRBV10-2, the J call TRBJ2-2; the D gene is possibly TRBD1 (7 bases). The CDR3 consists of 15 residues. Germline values: CDR1 WSHSY, CDR2 SAAADI. Trimming cost V 2 bases and J 1 base, with 8 bases left between them. The CDR3 sequence is CASSEQGGNTGELFF. CDR3 nucleotide sequence: TGCGCCAGCAGTGAGCAGGGGGGGAACACCGGGGAGCTGTTTTTT.

The rearrangement uses TRBV11-2 and TRBJ2-7, with TRBD2 as a possible D gene (6 bases). Germline CDR1 is SGHAT and CDR2 is FQNNGV. The length of the CDR3 is 13 residues. Trimming removed 5 bases at V and 6 bases at J, with 14 bases between. The CDR3 DNA sequence: TGTGCCAGCAGCCTCCGACTAGAAGGCGAGCAGTACGTC. This encodes CASSLRLEGEQYV.

The chain is built from TRBV10-3 and TRBJ1-2, with D maybe TRBD1 (5 bases). The CDR3 loop spans 13 amino acids. Between the trimmed V and J ends, which lost 10 bases and 3 bases, there was a span of 15 bases. The germline V gene encodes CDR1 ENHRY and CDR2 SYGVKD. The CDR3 loop reads CATLAGQYYGYTF. In DNA, the CDR3 is TGTGCCACGCTGGCGGGGCAGTACTATGGCTACACCTTC.

The V and J genes are TRBV10-3 and TRBJ2-2; D gene uncertain. V lost 5 bases and J lost 3, with 10 bases in between. The germline CDR1 and CDR2 sequences are ENHRY and SYGVKD. The CDR3 sequence is 14 residues long. In DNA, the CDR3 is TGTGCCATCAGTAGCCTCCGGGACACCGGGGAGCTGTTTTTT. Encoded protein: CAISSLRDTGELFF.

The chain's CDR3 is CASSSQGNTYEQYF. In DNA form, the CDR3 reads TGCGCCAGCAGCTCACAGGGTAACACCTACGAGCAGTACTTC. The V and J genes are TRBV5-1 and TRBJ2-7; TRBD1 is a possible D gene (6 bases). Deletions cut 3 bases from V and 2 bases from J, with 12 bases between. This CDR3 spans 14 amino acids. Germline assignment: CDR1 SGHRS and CDR2 YFSETQ.

The chain recombines TRBV11-2 with TRBJ2-5, with D unresolved. Germline V gives CDR1 SGHAT, CDR2 FQNNGV. The CDR3 extends over 12 amino acids. V was cut by 1 base and J by 5 bases, with 5 bases left in between. The CDR3 reads CASSLVRETQYF. CDR3 in DNA: TGTGCCAGCAGCTTAGTCCGGGAGACCCAGTACTTC.

The rearrangement joins TRBV11-2 to TRBJ1-4, with 10 bases that match TRBD1. The V and J ends lost 1 base and 6 bases, in that order; junction bases with no gene match: 8. The CDR3 runs 17 residues. Germline-derived CDR1 and CDR2 are SGHAT and FQNNGV. The CDR3, as DNA: TGTGCCAGCAGCTTAGCGAAAAAGGGGACAGGGGATGAAAAACTGTTTTTT. It encodes CASSLAKKGTGDEKLFF.

In this sample, this clone is medium-sized (0.01 to 0.1%). This rearrangement joins TRBV6-5 to TRBJ2-1, with 10 bases identical to TRBD2. The germline CDR1 and CDR2 sequences are MNHEY and SVGAGI. The junction had 4 bases not matched to a gene; V was cut back by 5 bases and J by 6 bases. This CDR3 spans 14 amino acids. CDR3 in DNA: TGTGCCAGCAGTAGCGGGGGGGCCTTCAATGAGCAGTTCTTC. Encoded protein: CASSSGGAFNEQFF.